This TCR beta chain is from a study of T cell responses to AZD1222 COVID-19 vaccine. General observations from the study: Spike-spanning, vaccine-associated CD4 TCRs were dominant at 160-218 and 743-854. Females made up more of the donors, who were largely white British, and clonal diversity may have come out too low.

A remark on this clone: The antigen remains undetermined.

The table came from immunoSEQ multiplex PCR; TCRdb's copy has only in-frame clones and leaves some out. In the table there are fewer than 150,000 clones, around 90% of which are singletons. This CDR3 has 14 residues. CDR1 is MNHEY, CDR2 SMNVEV, per germline (reference sequence). V lost 6 bases and J lost 3, with 12 bases in between. The receptor's source is an adult who received the AZD1222 COVID-19 vaccine. V is TRBV27 and J is TRBJ1-5, with a tentative D call TRBD1 (5 bases). Sequencing used peripheral blood, obtained 28 days after the second AZD1222 dose. The CDR3 coding sequence is TGTGCCAGCAGGGAGGGGACCCTCAATCAGCCCCAGCATTTT. This gives the protein CASREGTLNQPQHF.